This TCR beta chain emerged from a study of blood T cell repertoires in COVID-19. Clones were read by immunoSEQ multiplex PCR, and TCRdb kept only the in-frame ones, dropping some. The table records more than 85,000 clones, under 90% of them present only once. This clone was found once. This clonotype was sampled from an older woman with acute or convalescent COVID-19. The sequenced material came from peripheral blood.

CDR3 loop: CAWSPPGYNEQFF. In DNA, the CDR3 is TGTGCCTGGAGCCCCCCGGGTTACAATGAGCAGTTCTTC. The chain couples TRBV30 to TRBJ2-1; no clear D. The CDR3 has 13 residues. Per the germline V gene, CDR1 is GTSNPN and CDR2 is SVGIG (reference sequence). V dropped 3 bases and J dropped 4 bases, with 10 bases sitting between them.